The clone carrying this TCR beta chain was counted ten times or more. Its specificity is not known. Germline CDR1 reads KGHDR; CDR2 reads SFDVKD. There are 15 residues in the CDR3. V gave up 1 base and J gave up 5 bases; unmatched junction bases: 4. The data are from a study of neurological immune-mediated disorders. This sample's time point: technical triplicate 3. It was from 2 million PBMCs stored at -80 C that the unsorted libraries were obtained. Points from the study as a whole: Because no CDR3 amino acid sequences were shared across subjects by expanded clones, private repertoires were suggested in all groups. Patients with HTLV-1-associated myelopathy had the highest level of TCR clonal expansion, whereas patients with multiple sclerosis had the lowest level, falling beneath the level found in healthy controls.

5'RACE with 10-nucleotide random UMIs produced the cDNA. MiXCR was run by TCRdb on the 5' RACE reads, yielding one entry per CDR3 protein. The sample contains some 47,000 distinct CDR3 sequences, 20% to 25% of which appear only once. The rearrangement links TRBV24-1 to TRBJ2-5; 9 bases fit TRBD1. The source of this sequence is a man aged 55 to 70 with HTLV-1-associated myelopathy (HAM/TSP). The sample was PBMCs. The CDR3 DNA follows: TGTGCCACCAGTGATTTTTCGGACAGGGGTGAGACCCAGTACTTC. Amino acids: CATSDFSDRGETQYF.